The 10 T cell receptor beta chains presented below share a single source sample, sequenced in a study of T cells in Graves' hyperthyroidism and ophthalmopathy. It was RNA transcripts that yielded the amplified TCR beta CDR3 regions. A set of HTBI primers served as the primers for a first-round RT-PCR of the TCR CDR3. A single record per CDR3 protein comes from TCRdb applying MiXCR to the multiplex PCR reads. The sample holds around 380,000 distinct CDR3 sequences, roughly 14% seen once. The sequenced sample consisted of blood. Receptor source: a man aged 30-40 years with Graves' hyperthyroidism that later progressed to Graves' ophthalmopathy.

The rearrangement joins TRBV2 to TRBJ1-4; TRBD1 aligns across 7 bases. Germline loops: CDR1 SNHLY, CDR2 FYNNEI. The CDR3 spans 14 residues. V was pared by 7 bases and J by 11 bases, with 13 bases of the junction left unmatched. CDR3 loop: CASIRGQGGHKLFF. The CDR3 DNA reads TGTGCCAGCATAAGGGGGCAGGGGGGCCACAAACTGTTTTTT.

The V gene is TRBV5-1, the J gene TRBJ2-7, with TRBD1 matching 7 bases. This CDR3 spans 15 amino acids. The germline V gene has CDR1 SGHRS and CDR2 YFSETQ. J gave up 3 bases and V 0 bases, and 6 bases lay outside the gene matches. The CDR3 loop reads CASSLEHRGRYEQYF. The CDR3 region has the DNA TGCGCCAGCAGCTTGGAGCACAGGGGACGCTACGAGCAGTACTTC. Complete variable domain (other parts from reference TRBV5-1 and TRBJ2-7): KAGVTQTPRYLIKTRGQQVTLSCSPISGHRSVSWYQQTPGQGLQFLFEYFSETQRNKGNFPGRFSGRQFSNSRSEMNVSTLELGDSALYLCASSLEHRGRYEQYFGPGTRLTVT.

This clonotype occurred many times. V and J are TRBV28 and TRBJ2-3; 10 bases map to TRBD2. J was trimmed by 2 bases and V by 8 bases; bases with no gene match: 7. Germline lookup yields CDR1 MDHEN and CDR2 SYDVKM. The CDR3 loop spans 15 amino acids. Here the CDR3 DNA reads TGTGCCAGCCTCCGCGGGACTAGCGTCACAGATACGCAGTATTTT. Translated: CASLRGTSVTDTQYF.

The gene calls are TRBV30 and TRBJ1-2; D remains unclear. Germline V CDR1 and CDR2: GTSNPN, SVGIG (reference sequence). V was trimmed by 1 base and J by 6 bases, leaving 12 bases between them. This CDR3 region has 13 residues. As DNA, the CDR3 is TGTGCCTGGAGTGCCCAGGAGCTCCATGGCTACACCTTC. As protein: CAWSAQELHGYTF.

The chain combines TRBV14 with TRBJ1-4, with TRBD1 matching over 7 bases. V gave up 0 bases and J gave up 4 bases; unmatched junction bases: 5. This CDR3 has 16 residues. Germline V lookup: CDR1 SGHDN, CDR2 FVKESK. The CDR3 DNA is TGTGCCAGCAGCCAAGATTTTGACAGGGATAATGAAAAACTGTTTTTT. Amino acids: CASSQDFDRDNEKLFF.

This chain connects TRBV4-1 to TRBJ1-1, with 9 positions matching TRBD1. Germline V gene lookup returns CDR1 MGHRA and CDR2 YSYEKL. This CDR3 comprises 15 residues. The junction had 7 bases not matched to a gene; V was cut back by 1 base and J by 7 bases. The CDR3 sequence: CASSQGHWTGDEAFF. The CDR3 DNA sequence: TGCGCCAGCAGCCAAGGTCACTGGACAGGGGATGAAGCTTTCTTT.

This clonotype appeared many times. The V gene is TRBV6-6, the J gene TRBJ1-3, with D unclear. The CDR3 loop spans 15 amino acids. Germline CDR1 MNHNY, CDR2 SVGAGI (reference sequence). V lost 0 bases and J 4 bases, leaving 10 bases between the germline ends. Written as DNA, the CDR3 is TGTGCCAGCAGTTACTCGGCAGGATCGGGAAACACCATATATTTT. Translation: CASSYSAGSGNTIYF.

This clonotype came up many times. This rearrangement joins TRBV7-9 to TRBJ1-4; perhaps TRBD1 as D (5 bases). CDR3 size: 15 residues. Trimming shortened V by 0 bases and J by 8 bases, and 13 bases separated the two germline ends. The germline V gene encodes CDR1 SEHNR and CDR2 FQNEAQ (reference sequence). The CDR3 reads CASSLAVGLNEKLFF. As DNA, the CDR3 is TGTGCCAGCAGCTTAGCGGTGGGGCTCAACGAAAAACTGTTTTTT.

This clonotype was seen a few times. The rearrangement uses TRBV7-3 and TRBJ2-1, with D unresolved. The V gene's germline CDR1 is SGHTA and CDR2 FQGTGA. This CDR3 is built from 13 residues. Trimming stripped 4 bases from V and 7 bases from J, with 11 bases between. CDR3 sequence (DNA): TGTGCCAGCAGCTCGCCGTGGGGAAATGAGCAGTTCTTC. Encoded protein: CASSSPWGNEQFF.

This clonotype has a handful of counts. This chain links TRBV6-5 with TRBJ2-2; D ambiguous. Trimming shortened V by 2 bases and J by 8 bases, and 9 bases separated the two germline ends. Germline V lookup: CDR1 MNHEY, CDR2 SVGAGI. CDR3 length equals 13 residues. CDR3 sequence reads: CASSYRQTGELFF. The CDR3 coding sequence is TGTGCCAGCAGTTACCGTCAGACGGGGGAGCTGTTTTTT.